This T cell receptor beta chain was retrieved from a study of T cells in Graves' hyperthyroidism and ophthalmopathy. Germline loops: CDR1 MGHDK, CDR2 SYGVNS. The CDR3 is 15 residues long. The junction had 14 bases not matched to a gene; V was cut back by 8 bases and J by 6 bases. Regions amplified from RNA transcripts were the TCR beta CDR3 regions. The HTBI primer set drove a first-round RT-PCR of the TCR CDR3. From the multiplex PCR reads, TCRdb called clonotypes with MiXCR, one entry per CDR3 protein. The sample yields approximately 690,000 distinct CDR3 sequences, about a fifth seen once. Diagnostic decisions used clinical symptoms, serum thyroxine and TRAb, thyroid ultrasound and orbital computed tomography. Concerning this clonotype: Its antigen is unknown.

General study findings and limits: Blood held most thyroid clonotypes expanded above 0.001 frequency. In validation, the model predicted ophthalmopathy. These predictions came a median roughly seven months before onset.

The chain carries TRBV25-1 and TRBJ2-7; 9 bases match TRBD1. The source is a man aged 25-40 years with Graves' ophthalmopathy. Input material: blood. The CDR3 sequence is CASGMSGTGFGEQYF. The CDR3 nucleotides are TGTGCCAGCGGTATGTCCGGGACAGGGTTCGGCGAGCAGTACTTC.